This T cell receptor beta chain was documented in a study of blood T cell repertoires in COVID-19. About the research overall: From T cells, B-cell-depleted T cells, or PBMCs came the material, which was cDNA or gDNA.

Authors' processing steps: Amplified reference gene primers provided the basis for estimating nucleated cell counts. Libraries were prepared by immunoSEQ multiplex PCR; TCRdb keeps only in-frame clonotypes and omits some of them. V and J calls and clone size come straight from that table; D and trimming were deduced from the DNA. This sample has 200,000 to 300,000 clones, with 60% to 75% found just once. Per the germline V gene, CDR1 is LGHDT and CDR2 is YNNKEL (reference sequence). V lost 5 bases, J lost 3 bases, and 4 bases stayed unmatched. This CDR3 contains 15 residues. The sequenced sample consisted of peripheral blood. This chain uses TRBV3-1 (or the pseudogene TRBV3-2) with TRBJ2-3; 11 bases fit TRBD2. The sequence derives from a woman of 80 years or more with acute or convalescent COVID-19. The CDR3 region is CASSTSGSGTDTQYF. DNA of the CDR3: TGTGCCAGCAGCACTAGCGGGAGTGGGACAGATACGCAGTATTTT.